The clone carrying this TCR beta chain showed up many times. The source of the sample is a study of CD8 T cells in ankylosing spondylitis. TCRdb re-analysed the 5' RACE reads in MiXCR, keeping a single row per CDR3 protein. The sample lists roughly 250,000 distinct CDR3 sequences, roughly 8.6% occurring once. Trimming took 0 bases from V and 2 from J; bases not matched to a gene: 3. This CDR3 comprises 17 residues. Germline CDR1 SGHTA, CDR2 FQGNSA. The sequencing sample was made of blood, either unsorted or a sorted T cell fraction (not recorded which). The V gene is TRBV7-2, the J gene TRBJ2-3; 12 nucleotides match TRBD2. The clonotype comes from a male donor with ankylosing spondylitis or in good health (not recorded which). For the CDR3, the DNA is TGTGCCAGCAGCTTAGCCCTAGCGGGAGGGGCCACAGATACGCAGTATTTT. Its translation is CASSLALAGGATDTQYF.